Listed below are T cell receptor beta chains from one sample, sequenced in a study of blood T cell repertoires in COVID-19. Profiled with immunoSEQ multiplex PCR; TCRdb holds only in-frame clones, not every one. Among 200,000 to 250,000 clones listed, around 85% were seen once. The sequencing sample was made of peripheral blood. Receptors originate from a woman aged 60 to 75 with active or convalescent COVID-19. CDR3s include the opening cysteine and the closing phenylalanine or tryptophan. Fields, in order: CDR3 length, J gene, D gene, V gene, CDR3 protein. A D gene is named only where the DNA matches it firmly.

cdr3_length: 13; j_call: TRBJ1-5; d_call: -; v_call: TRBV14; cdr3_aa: CASSQWPNQPQHF
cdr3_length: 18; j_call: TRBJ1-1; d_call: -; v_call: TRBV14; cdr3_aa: CASSQETGLGVKNTEAFF
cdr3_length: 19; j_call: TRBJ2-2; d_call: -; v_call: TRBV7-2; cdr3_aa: CASSLRQAFSSPNTGELFF
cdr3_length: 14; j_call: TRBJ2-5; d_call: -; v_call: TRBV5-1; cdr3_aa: CASSWDKEEETQYF
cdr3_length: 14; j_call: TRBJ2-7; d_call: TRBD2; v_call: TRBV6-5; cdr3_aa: CASRSSGESYEQYF
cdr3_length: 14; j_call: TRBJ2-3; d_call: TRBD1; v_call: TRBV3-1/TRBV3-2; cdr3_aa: CASSPGQGSDTQYF
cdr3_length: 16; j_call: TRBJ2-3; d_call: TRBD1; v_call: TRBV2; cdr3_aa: CASSPGTVRFTDTQYF
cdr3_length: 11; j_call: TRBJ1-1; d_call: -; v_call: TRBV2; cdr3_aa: CASSEGPEAFF
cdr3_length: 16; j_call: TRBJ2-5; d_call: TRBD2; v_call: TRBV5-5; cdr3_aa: CASSFLGLAAQETQYF
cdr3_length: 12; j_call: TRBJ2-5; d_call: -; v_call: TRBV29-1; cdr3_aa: CSVEKGRETQYF
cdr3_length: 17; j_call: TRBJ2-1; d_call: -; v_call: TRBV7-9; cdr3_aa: CASSFRRELRGGNEQFF
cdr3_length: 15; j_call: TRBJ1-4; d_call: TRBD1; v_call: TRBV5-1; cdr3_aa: CASSTDRGQDEKLFF
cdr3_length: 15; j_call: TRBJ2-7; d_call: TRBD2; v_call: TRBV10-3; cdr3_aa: CAISEAGGSSYEQYF
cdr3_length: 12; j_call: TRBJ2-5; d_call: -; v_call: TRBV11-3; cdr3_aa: CASEGGDETQYF
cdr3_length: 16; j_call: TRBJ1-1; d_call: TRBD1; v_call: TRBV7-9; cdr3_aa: CASSLGTGGMNTEAFF
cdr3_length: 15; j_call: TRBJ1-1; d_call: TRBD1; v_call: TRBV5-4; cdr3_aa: CASSLAGQGKTEAFF
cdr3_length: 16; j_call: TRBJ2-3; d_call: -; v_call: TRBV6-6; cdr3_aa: CASSYPRTTYTDTQYF
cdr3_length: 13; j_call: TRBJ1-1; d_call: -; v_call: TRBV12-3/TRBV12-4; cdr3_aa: CASSPRTDTEAFF
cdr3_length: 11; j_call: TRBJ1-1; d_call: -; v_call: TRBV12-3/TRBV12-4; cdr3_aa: CASSLGTVTFF
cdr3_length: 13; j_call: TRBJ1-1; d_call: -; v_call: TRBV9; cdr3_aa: CASAADMNTEAFF
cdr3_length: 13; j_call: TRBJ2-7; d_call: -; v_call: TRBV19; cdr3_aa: CASSIPGTYEQYF
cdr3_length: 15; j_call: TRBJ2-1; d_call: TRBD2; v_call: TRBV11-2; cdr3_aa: CASSLDGGANGEQFF
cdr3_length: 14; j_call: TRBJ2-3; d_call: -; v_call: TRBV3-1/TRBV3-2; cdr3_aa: CASSLGLYTDTQYF
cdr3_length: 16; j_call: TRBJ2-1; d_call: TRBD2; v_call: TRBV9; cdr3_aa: CASSVDSGRTYNEQFF
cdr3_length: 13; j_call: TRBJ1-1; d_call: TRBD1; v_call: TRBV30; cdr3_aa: CAWSPPDRAEAFF